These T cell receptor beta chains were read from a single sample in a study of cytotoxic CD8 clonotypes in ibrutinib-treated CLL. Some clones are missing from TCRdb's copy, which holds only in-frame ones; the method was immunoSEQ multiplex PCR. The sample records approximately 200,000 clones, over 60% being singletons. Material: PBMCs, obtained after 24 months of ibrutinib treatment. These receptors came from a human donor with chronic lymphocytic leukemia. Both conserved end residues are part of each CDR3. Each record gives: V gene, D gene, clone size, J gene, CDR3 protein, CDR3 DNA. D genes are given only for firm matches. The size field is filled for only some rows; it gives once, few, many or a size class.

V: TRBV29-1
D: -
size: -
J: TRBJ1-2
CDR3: CSAGGRRNYGYTF
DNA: TGCAGCGCTGGGGGCAGGAGAAACTATGGCTACACCTTC

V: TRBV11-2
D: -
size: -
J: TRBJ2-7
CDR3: CASSTATSSYEQYF
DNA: TGTGCCAGCAGCACTGCTACCAGCTCCTACGAGCAGTACTTC

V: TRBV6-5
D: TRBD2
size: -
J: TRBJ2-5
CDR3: CASSQLAGGRETQYF
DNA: TGTGCCAGCAGTCAGTTAGCGGGAGGTCGGGAGACCCAGTACTTC

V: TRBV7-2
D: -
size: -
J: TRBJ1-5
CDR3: CASSFTGFSQPQHF
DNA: TGTGCCAGCAGCTTCACAGGGTTTTCGCAGCCCCAGCATTTT

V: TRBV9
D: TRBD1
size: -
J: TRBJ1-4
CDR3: CASSTISGQGSEKLFF
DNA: TGTGCCAGCAGCACGATTTCAGGACAGGGGAGTGAAAAACTGTTTTTT

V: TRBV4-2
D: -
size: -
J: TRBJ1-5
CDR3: CASSQDPQNRPQHF
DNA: TGTGCCAGCAGCCAAGATCCACAGAATCGGCCCCAGCATTTT

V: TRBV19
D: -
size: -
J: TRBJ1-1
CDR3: CASSNQGTLNTEAFF
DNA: TGTGCCAGTAGTAACCAGGGGACCCTGAACACTGAAGCTTTCTTT

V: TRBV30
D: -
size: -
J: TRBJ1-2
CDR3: CAWSVAEFYYPYGYTF
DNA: TGTGCCTGGAGTGTGGCGGAGTTTTACTACCCATATGGCTACACCTTC

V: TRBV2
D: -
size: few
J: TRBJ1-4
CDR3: CASRENNEKLFF
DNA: TGTGCCAGCAGGGAGAATAATGAAAAACTGTTTTTT

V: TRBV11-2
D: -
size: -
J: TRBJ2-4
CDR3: CASSLLRLNIQYF
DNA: TGTGCCAGCAGCCTACTTAGATTAAACATTCAGTACTTC

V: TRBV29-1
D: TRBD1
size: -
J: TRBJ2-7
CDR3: CSVATGGTYEQYF
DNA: TGCAGCGTAGCGACAGGGGGGACCTACGAGCAGTACTTC

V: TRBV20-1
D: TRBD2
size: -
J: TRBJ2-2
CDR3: CSAGRTGELFF
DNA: TGCAGTGCCGGGAGGACCGGGGAGCTGTTTTTT

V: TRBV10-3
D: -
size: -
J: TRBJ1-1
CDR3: CAIRGDFPNTEAFF
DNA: TGTGCCATCAGAGGGGACTTCCCCAACACTGAAGCTTTCTTT

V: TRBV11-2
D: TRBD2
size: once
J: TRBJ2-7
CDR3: CASGSPGTSKVKQYF
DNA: TGTGCCAGCGGCTCCCCCGGGACTAGTAAAGTCAAGCAGTACTTC

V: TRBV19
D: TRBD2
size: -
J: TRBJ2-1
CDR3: CASSIGGVGGSFSKSYNEQFF
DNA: TGTGCCAGTAGTATAGGAGGCGTCGGCGGGAGCTTCTCTAAGTCCTACAATGAGCAGTTCTTC

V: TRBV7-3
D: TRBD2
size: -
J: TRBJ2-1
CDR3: CASSLGLAGVNEQFF
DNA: TGTGCCAGCAGCTTAGGGCTAGCGGGAGTTAATGAGCAGTTCTTC

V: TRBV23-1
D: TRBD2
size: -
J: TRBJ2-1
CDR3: CASNGGSSYNEQFF
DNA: TGCGCCAGCAACGGCGGGAGCTCCTACAATGAGCAGTTCTTC

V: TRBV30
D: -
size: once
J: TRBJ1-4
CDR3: CAWARGGRNEKLFF
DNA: TGTGCCTGGGCCCGGGGAGGGCGGAATGAAAAACTGTTTTTT

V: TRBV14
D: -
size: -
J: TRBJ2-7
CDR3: CASSHYGTPYEQYF
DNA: TGTGCCAGCAGCCACTATGGCACACCCTACGAGCAGTACTTC

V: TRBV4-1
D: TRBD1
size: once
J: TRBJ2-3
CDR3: CASSQGRQGQGTDTQYF
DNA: TGCGCCAGCAGCCAAGGACGACAGGGACAGGGTACAGATACGCAGTATTTT

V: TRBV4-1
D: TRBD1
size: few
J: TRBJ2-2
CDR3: CASSLGTVRGGELFF
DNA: TGCGCCAGCAGCTTGGGGACAGTACGGGGCGGGGAGCTGTTTTTT

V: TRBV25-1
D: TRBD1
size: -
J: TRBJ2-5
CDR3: CASSEGRGNIVETQYF
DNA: TGTGCCAGCAGTGAGGGCAGGGGGAACATCGTGGAGACCCAGTACTTC

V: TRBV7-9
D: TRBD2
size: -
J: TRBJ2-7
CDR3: CASSLGGGLAGFLYEQYF
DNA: TGTGCCAGCAGCTTAGGAGGAGGACTAGCGGGATTTCTCTACGAGCAGTACTTC

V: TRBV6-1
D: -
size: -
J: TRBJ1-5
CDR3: CASRGNSNQPQHF
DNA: TGTGCCAGCAGGGGGAATAGCAATCAGCCCCAGCATTTT

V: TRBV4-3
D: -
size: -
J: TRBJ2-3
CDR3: CASSQRELKDTQYF
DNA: TGCGCCAGCAGCCAGAGAGAGTTAAAAGATACGCAGTATTTT

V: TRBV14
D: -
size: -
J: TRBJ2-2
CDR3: CASSPRTFGTGELFF
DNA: TGTGCCAGCAGCCCGAGGACGTTTGGCACCGGGGAGCTGTTTTTT

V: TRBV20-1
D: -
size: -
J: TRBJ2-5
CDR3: CAIETQYF
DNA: TGCGCGATCGAGACCCAGTACTTC

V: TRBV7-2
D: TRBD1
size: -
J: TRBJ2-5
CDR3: CASSFPKGTEQETQYF
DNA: TGTGCCAGCAGCTTCCCGAAAGGGACAGAGCAAGAGACCCAGTACTTC

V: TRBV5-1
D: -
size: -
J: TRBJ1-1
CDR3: CASSLGQLLNTEAFF
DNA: TGCGCCAGCAGCTTGGGACAGCTACTGAACACTGAAGCTTTCTTT

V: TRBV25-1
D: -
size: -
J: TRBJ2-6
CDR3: CASSEWAGANVLTF
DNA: TGTGCCAGCAGTGAATGGGCCGGGGCCAACGTCCTGACTTTC

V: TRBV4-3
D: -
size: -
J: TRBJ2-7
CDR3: CASSQDSGISSYEQYF
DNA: TGCGCCAGCAGCCAAGATTCGGGGATATCCTCCTACGAGCAGTACTTC

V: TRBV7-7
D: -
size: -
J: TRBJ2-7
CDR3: CASSFDTTYEQYF
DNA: TGTGCTAGCAGCTTTGACACGACCTACGAGCAGTACTTC

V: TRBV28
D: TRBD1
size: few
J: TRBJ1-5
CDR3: CASTGTGGSYSNQPQHF
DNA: TGTGCCAGTACCGGGACAGGGGGCTCCTATAGCAATCAGCCCCAGCATTTT

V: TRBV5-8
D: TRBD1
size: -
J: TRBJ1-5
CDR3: CASSSLPTGGYGRQPQHF
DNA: TGTGCCAGCAGCTCATTGCCTACAGGGGGCTACGGTAGGCAGCCCCAGCATTTT

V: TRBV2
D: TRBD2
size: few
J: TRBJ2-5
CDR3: CASSEGLAGVGQYF
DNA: TGTGCCAGCAGTGAAGGCCTAGCGGGAGTGGGCCAGTACTTC

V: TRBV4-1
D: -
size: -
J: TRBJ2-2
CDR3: CASSQRQLPTGELFF
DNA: TGCGCCAGCAGCCAAAGACAGTTACCAACCGGGGAGCTGTTTTTT

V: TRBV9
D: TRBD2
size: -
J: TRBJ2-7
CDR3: CASSPGLADSYEQYF
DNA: TGTGCCAGCAGCCCCGGACTAGCGGACTCCTACGAGCAGTACTTC

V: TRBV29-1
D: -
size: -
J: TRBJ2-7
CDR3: CSVTSSGAYEQYF
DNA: TGCAGCGTTACCAGTAGCGGCGCCTACGAGCAGTACTTC

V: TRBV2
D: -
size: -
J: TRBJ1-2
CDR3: CASSGGPGYTF
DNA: TGTGCCAGCAGTGGAGGGCCCGGCTACACCTTC

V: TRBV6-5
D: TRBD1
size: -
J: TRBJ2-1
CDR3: CASSYGTGSYNEQFF
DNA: TGTGCCAGCAGTTACGGGACAGGGTCGTACAATGAGCAGTTCTTC

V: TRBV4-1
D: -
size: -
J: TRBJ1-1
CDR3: CASSQDRARRTEAFF
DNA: TGCGCCAGCAGCCAAGACCGGGCCAGGAGGACTGAAGCTTTCTTT

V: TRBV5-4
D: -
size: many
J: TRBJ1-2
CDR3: CASSRQSRGYTF
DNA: TGTGCCAGCTCACGACAGTCCAGAGGCTACACCTTC

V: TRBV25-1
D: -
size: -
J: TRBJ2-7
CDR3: CASSEGPGVEQYF
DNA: TGTGCCAGCAGTGAAGGTCCAGGGGTCGAGCAGTACTTC

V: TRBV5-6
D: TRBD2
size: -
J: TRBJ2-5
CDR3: CASSLGLADVRAQYF
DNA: TGTGCCAGCAGCTTGGGACTAGCAGATGTTAGGGCCCAGTACTTC

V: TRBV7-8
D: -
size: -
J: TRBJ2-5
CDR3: CASSSIRDPTGETQYF
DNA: TGTGCCAGCAGCTCAATCCGGGACCCAACCGGGGAGACCCAGTACTTC

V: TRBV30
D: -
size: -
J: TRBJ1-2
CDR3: CAWRPGGYNYGYTF
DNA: TGTGCCTGGAGGCCTGGAGGGTATAACTATGGCTACACCTTC

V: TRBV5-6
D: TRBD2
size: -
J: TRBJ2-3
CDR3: CASSLSRLAGGPGDTQYF
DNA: TGTGCCAGCAGCTTGTCGAGACTAGCGGGAGGGCCCGGGGATACGCAGTATTTT

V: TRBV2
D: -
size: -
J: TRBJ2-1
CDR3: CASTTEGAEQFF
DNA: TGTGCCAGCACAACGGAGGGCGCAGAGCAGTTCTTC

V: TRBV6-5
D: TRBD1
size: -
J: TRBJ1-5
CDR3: CASRRGQWEQPQHF
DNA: TGTGCCAGCAGAAGGGGGCAGTGGGAACAGCCCCAGCATTTT

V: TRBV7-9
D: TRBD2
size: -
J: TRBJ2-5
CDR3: CASSSRLAGGGETQYF
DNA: TGTGCCAGCAGCTCCCGGCTAGCGGGCGGTGGGGAGACCCAGTACTTC

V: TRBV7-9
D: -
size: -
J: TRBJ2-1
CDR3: CASATGLTNEQFF
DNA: TGTGCCAGCGCTACCGGTCTAACGAATGAGCAGTTCTTC

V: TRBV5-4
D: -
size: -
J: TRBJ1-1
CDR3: CASSLDRNTEAFF
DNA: TGTGCCAGCAGCTTGGACAGGAACACTGAAGCTTTCTTT

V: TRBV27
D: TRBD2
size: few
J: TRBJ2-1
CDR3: CASSLGLAGGPYNEQFF
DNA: TGTGCCAGCAGTTTGGGACTAGCGGGAGGGCCTTACAATGAGCAGTTCTTC

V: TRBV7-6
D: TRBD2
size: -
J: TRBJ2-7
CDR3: CASSHDRGLAGPLTYEQYF
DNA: TGTGCCAGCAGCCACGACAGAGGACTAGCGGGCCCTCTAACCTACGAGCAGTACTTC

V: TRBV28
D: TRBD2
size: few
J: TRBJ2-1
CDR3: CASSLTSGIYNEQFF
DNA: TGTGCCAGCAGTCTAACTAGCGGGATTTACAATGAGCAGTTCTTC

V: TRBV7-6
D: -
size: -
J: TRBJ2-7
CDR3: CASSLGPDSYEQYF
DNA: TGTGCCAGCAGCTTAGGTCCTGACAGCTACGAGCAGTACTTC

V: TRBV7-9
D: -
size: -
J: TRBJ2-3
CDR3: CASSSNSADTQYF
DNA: TGTGCCAGCAGCTCCAATAGTGCAGATACGCAGTATTTT

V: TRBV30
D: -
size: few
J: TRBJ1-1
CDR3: CAWSSRTEAFF
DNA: TGTGCCTGGAGTAGCCGAACTGAAGCTTTCTTT

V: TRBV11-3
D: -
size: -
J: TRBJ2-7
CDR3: CASSSGPSSYEQYF
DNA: TGTGCCAGCAGCTCGGGACCCAGCTCCTACGAGCAGTACTTC

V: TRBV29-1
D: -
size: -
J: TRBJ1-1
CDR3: CSVSAGVYTEAFF
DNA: TGCAGCGTGAGCGCTGGGGTCTACACTGAAGCTTTCTTT